This T cell receptor beta chain came from a study of T cells in Graves' hyperthyroidism and ophthalmopathy. Study-wide findings and caveats: Most clonotypes expanded in thyroid above 0.001 were likewise present in blood.

Per the germline V gene, CDR1 is MNHEY and CDR2 is SMNVEV (reference sequence). This CDR3 contains 16 residues. Deletions cut 3 bases from V and 7 bases from J, with 19 bases between. This clonotype was found a few times. As yet, its antigen is unknown. The TCR beta CDR3 regions underwent amplification using RNA transcripts as the source. A first-round RT-PCR of the TCR CDR3 used the HTBI primer set. MiXCR, applied by TCRdb to the multiplex PCR reads, yields one record per CDR3 protein. The sample includes approximately 600,000 distinct CDR3 sequences, about 20% of them seen just once. Ophthalmopathy patients had moderate-to-severe active disease, CAS ≥3, NOSPECS ≥4, and disease duration under 3 months. Used for diagnoses were clinical symptoms, serum thyroxine and TRAb, thyroid ultrasound and orbital computed tomography.

Sequencing was carried out using blood. This TCR came from a man aged 25-45 years with Graves' ophthalmopathy. V usage is TRBV27 and J usage is TRBJ2-1; D uncertain. In DNA, the CDR3 is TGTGCCAGCAGTTTCAGAACTCCGGCCCCCCTTAATGAGCAGTTCTTC. Protein sequence: CASSFRTPAPLNEQFF.